A selection of T cell receptor beta chains follows, all from one sample in a study of T cells in Graves' hyperthyroidism and ophthalmopathy. TCRdb re-derived calls from the multiplex PCR reads in MiXCR, one entry per CDR3 protein. Counted here are under 350,000 distinct CDR3 sequences, around a sixth occurring once; the ten biggest clones make up 45% to 50%. Material for sequencing was blood. The receptors were gathered from a woman in her forties or fifties with Graves' hyperthyroidism. The CDR3 runs from the conserved cysteine through the conserved F or W. Fields, in order: D gene, J gene, clone size, V gene, CDR3 DNA, CDR3 protein. A D gene is named only where the DNA matches it firmly. Rows may omit the clone size; those that give it use once, few, many or a size class.

TRBD1	TRBJ1-4	many	TRBV2	TGTGCCAACGCGACAGGGGATCGGTCTAATGAAAAACTGTTTTTT	CANATGDRSNEKLFF
NA	TRBJ2-3	NA	TRBV18	TGTGCCAGCTCACCAGGGTCTGGTAGGACCGATACGCAGTATTTT	CASSPGSGRTDTQYF
NA	TRBJ1-5	few	TRBV19	TGTGCCAGTAGTATTCGGACGGGGGTGAGCAATCAGCCCCAGCATTTT	CASSIRTGVSNQPQHF
NA	TRBJ1-1	NA	TRBV9	TGTGCCAGCAGCGTAGGAGCAGGGTTGTTGGCTGAAGCTTTCTTT	CASSVGAGLLAEAFF
NA	TRBJ1-3	NA	TRBV4-1	TGCGCCAGCAGCCAGAACGGGGCCCAAGCGGGAAACACCATATATTTT	CASSQNGAQAGNTIYF
NA	TRBJ2-3	many	TRBV27	TGTGCCAGCAAACTGACTATCACAGATACGCAGTATTTT	CASKLTITDTQYF
TRBD1	TRBJ2-5	few	TRBV29-1	TGCAGCGGGCGAGACAGGGGAGAGACCCAGTACTTC	CSGRDRGETQYF
NA	TRBJ1-2	NA	TRBV19	TGTGCCAGTAGTCCACGGGACGGTTCGTTCTATGGCTACACCTTC	CASSPRDGSFYGYTF
NA	TRBJ2-1	few	TRBV11-2	TGTGCCAGCAGCAAGCGCTCGGGCTTCGCGTCCTACAATGAGCAGTTCTTC	CASSKRSGFASYNEQFF
TRBD1	TRBJ1-5	few	TRBV12-5	TGTGCTAGTGGTTGGGGACAGGGGGCGAATCAGCCCCAGCATTTT	CASGWGQGANQPQHF
NA	TRBJ2-5	NA	TRBV4-1	TGCGCCAGCAGCCAAGGGGCAGGGGGGGAGACCCAGTACTTC	CASSQGAGGETQYF
NA	TRBJ1-3	once	TRBV7-9	TGTGCCAGCAGCTTAGATTCGGTCGCCCTCTCTGGAAACACCATATATTTT	CASSLDSVALSGNTIYF
NA	TRBJ2-6	NA	TRBV5-1	TGCGCCAGCAGCTTGGCCTACGACTCTGGGGCCAACGTCCTGACTTTC	CASSLAYDSGANVLTF
NA	TRBJ2-7	few	TRBV28	TGTGCCAGCAGTTTATATCAGGGACCAACCTACGAGCAGTACTTC	CASSLYQGPTYEQYF
NA	TRBJ1-6	NA	TRBV6-5	TGTGCCAGCAGTTACTCCGAGGGTAGGGATTCACCCCTCCACTTT	CASSYSEGRDSPLHF
NA	TRBJ1-1	NA	TRBV9	TGTGCCAGCAGCGTGGGGAAGAACACTGAAGCTTTCTTT	CASSVGKNTEAFF
NA	TRBJ1-5	few	TRBV9	TGTGCCAGCAGCGTCGGCGGAAGCAATCAGCCCCAGCATTTT	CASSVGGSNQPQHF
TRBD2	TRBJ2-1	few	TRBV6-1	TGTGCCAACGGAGTAGGGACTAGCGGGAGCTATTGGAATGAGCAGTTCTTC	CANGVGTSGSYWNEQFF
NA	TRBJ2-1	NA	TRBV5-1	TGCGCCAGCAGCTTGGAACGTCCGAGCTCCTACAATGAGCAGTTCTTC	CASSLERPSSYNEQFF
TRBD1	TRBJ1-6	many	TRBV10-3	TGTGCCATCAGCCGGACAGGGGATTCACCCCTCCACTTT	CAISRTGDSPLHF
TRBD1	TRBJ2-3	many	TRBV7-3	TGTGCCAGCAGCTCGTTCTCGGGACAGGGCACAGATACGCAGTATTTT	CASSSFSGQGTDTQYF
NA	TRBJ1-4	NA	TRBV12-3/TRBV12-4	TGTGCCAGCAAGAGCAGGCGCAATGAAAAACTGTTTTTT	CASKSRRNEKLFF
NA	TRBJ2-1	many	TRBV11-1	TGTGCCAGCAACGCCGGGGACAACTACAATGAGCAGTTCTTC	CASNAGDNYNEQFF
NA	TRBJ2-3	many	TRBV11-2	TGTGCCAGCAGCAAGACTTCGACCTCCACAGATACGCAGTATTTT	CASSKTSTSTDTQYF
NA	TRBJ1-2	few	TRBV11-2	TGTGCCAGCAGCTTAGGCCGGGGCCACTATGGCTACACCTTC	CASSLGRGHYGYTF
NA	TRBJ1-1	NA	TRBV10-3	TGTGCCATCAGCGCCGGGACAACAATACCCGAAGCTTTCTTT	CAISAGTTIPEAFF
NA	TRBJ1-2	NA	TRBV13	TGTGCCAGCAGCTTAGGCCTGGGGGGGGATCGAAGCTATGGCTACACCTTC	CASSLGLGGDRSYGYTF
NA	TRBJ1-2	few	TRBV20-1	TGCAGTGCCACCAATACCATTCACCGGTATGGGGACGGCTACACCTTC	CSATNTIHRYGDGYTF
TRBD2	TRBJ2-3	many	TRBV11-2	TGTGCCAGCAGCTTAGGGTCGACTAGCGGACGCACAGATACGCAGTATTTT	CASSLGSTSGRTDTQYF
NA	TRBJ2-3	many	TRBV2	TGTGCCAGCAGAATTGGGATTTCTAGCACAGATACGCAGTATTTT	CASRIGISSTDTQYF
NA	TRBJ2-5	NA	TRBV14	TGTGCCAGCAGCCGCCTCGGTGGATTTGAGACCCAGTACTTC	CASSRLGGFETQYF
TRBD1	TRBJ2-7	few	TRBV29-1	TGCAGCGTTGTCAGACAGGGGGCCTACGAGCAGTACTTC	CSVVRQGAYEQYF
TRBD2	TRBJ2-1	NA	TRBV7-9	TGTGCCAGCAGCCTAGTAGCGGGGGCCCGCTACAATGAGCAGTTCTTC	CASSLVAGARYNEQFF
NA	TRBJ2-1	NA	TRBV20-1	TGCAGTGCTAGCCCCTCCGGGGTCAATGAGCAGTTCTTC	CSASPSGVNEQFF
TRBD1	TRBJ1-1	NA	TRBV20-1	TGCAGTGCTAGAGAAGACAGGGCCGTCACTGAAGCTTTCTTT	CSAREDRAVTEAFF
NA	TRBJ1-2	NA	TRBV6-2/TRBV6-3	TGTGCCAGCAGACCCGGGCCGAGTTCTAACTATGGCTACACCTTC	CASRPGPSSNYGYTF
NA	TRBJ2-1	many	TRBV11-2	TGTGCCAGCAGCTTAGAATACAGCAATGAGCAGTTCTTC	CASSLEYSNEQFF
NA	TRBJ2-3	NA	TRBV7-6	TGTGCCAGCAGCTCGGTCATAGGGGCAGATACGCAGTATTTT	CASSSVIGADTQYF
TRBD2	TRBJ2-7	NA	TRBV25-1	TGTGCCAGCAGTGAATTGAAATGGACTAGCGGGAGGCCGGCCTACGAGCAGTACTTC	CASSELKWTSGRPAYEQYF
NA	TRBJ2-2	few	TRBV6-1	TGTGCCAGCAGTGAACTACAGGGAAGCGGGGAGCTGTTTTTT	CASSELQGSGELFF
NA	TRBJ1-2	NA	TRBV27	TGTACCAGCAGGGTTTGGGCGAGGGAGGATGGCTACACCTTC	CTSRVWAREDGYTF
NA	TRBJ1-1	many	TRBV11-3	TGTGCCAGCAGCTCCTTATACGGGGGAAAGGATGAAGCTTTCTTT	CASSSLYGGKDEAFF
TRBD1	TRBJ1-2	NA	TRBV10-3	TGTGCCATCAGTGATCCCGGACAGGGCGCCTTTAACTATGGCTACACCTTC	CAISDPGQGAFNYGYTF
TRBD1	TRBJ2-2	NA	TRBV7-6	TGTGCCAGCAGGCTACAGGGGGCCGGGGAGCTGTTTTTT	CASRLQGAGELFF
TRBD2	TRBJ2-1	NA	TRBV6-1	TGTGCCAGCACCCCCGGGACTAGTGATGAGCAGTTCTTC	CASTPGTSDEQFF
TRBD2	TRBJ2-7	NA	TRBV5-1	TGCGCCAGCAGCTCAGCGGGAGCTCTCGGCGAGCAGTACTTC	CASSSAGALGEQYF
NA	TRBJ2-5	NA	TRBV11-3	TGTGCCAGCAGCTTAGATGTTTGGGAAGAGACCCAGTACTTC	CASSLDVWEETQYF
NA	TRBJ1-2	NA	TRBV12-3/TRBV12-4	TGTGCCAGCAGGGGCCCGGGGGGCGGCTACACCTTC	CASRGPGGGYTF
NA	TRBJ1-1	many	TRBV12-3/TRBV12-4	TGTGCCAGCAGCAAAACAGTGAACACTGAAGCTTTCTTT	CASSKTVNTEAFF
TRBD1	TRBJ2-5	many	TRBV11-2	TGTGCCAGCAGCGTGCAGGGGGCCGGGGAGACCCAGTACTTC	CASSVQGAGETQYF
TRBD1	TRBJ2-1	many	TRBV5-6	TGTGCCAGCAGCTTGGAAGGGACAGGGGGGAATGAGCAGTTCTTC	CASSLEGTGGNEQFF